This record looks at one T cell receptor beta chain sequence and its context. This specimen comes from a study of beta chain features in type 1 diabetes. Expressed TCRB transcripts were sequenced because the entire RNA isolate underwent reverse transcription. Assay used: immunoSEQ multiplex PCR; TCRdb lists only in-frame clones, some missing. Found here are 300,000 or so clones, approximately 8.2% of them singletons; the top ten hold 0.44%. From germline, CDR1 is MNHNY and CDR2 SVGAGI (reference sequence). Trimming cost V 7 bases and J 2 bases, with 11 bases left between them. The CDR3 extends over 13 amino acids.

This TCR derives from a woman under 30 in good health. The chain uses TRBV6-6 and TRBJ1-1, with D possibly matching TRBD1 (5 bases). Sequenced input: central memory CD4+ T cells from blood. As DNA, the CDR3 is TGTGCCAGCATCGGAGACAGAAACACTGAAGCTTTCTTT. Its protein product is CASIGDRNTEAFF.